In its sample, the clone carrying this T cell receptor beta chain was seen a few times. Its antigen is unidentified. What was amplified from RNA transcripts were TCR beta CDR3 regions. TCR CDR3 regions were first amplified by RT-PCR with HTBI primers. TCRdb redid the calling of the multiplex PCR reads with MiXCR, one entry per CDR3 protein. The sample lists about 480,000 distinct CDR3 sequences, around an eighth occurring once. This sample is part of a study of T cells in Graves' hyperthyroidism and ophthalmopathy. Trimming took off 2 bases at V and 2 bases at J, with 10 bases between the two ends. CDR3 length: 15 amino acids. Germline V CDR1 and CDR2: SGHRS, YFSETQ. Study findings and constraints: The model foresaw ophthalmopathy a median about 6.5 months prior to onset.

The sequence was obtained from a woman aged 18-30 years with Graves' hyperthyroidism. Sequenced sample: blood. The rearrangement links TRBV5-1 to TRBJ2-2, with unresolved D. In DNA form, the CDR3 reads TGCGCCAGCAGCTTACTCGGACCTAACACCGGGGAGCTGTTTTTT. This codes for CASSLLGPNTGELFF.